What follows are 27 T cell receptor beta chains derived from one specimen sequenced in a study of T cell repertoires in cytomegalovirus infection. Using its own MiXCR run on the reads, TCRdb lists one record per CDR3 protein. The data hold approximately 100,000 distinct CDR3 sequences, with under 45% observed a single time. Which antigens these TCRs recognize remains unknown. This specimen consisted of CD8+ T cells from cultured PBMCs, obtained from culture after CMV antigen stimulation. These receptors all come from a human donor in good health (CMV status not recorded). Some clones in this sample may be carry-over from other donors' samples.

This clonotype was seen only a few times. The chain carries TRBV2 and TRBJ2-7; D gene unclear. The V and J ends lost 9 bases and 3 bases respectively, with 6 bases between them. From germline, CDR1 is SNHLY and CDR2 FYNNEI. This CDR3 spans 10 amino acids. The CDR3 region is CASGRYEQYF. DNA for the CDR3: TGTGCCAGTGGACGCTACGAGCAGTACTTC.

V and J are TRBV2 and TRBJ2-3; D unresolved. Trimming shortened V by 1 base and J by 2 bases, and 13 bases separated the two germline ends. This CDR3 comprises 16 residues. Germline values: CDR1 SNHLY, CDR2 FYNNEI. The CDR3 region has the DNA TGTGCCAGCAGTGAAGGGGTGGAGTCTTACACAGATACGCAGTATTTT. Its protein product is CASSEGVESYTDTQYF.

In its sample, this clonotype was seen many times. The CDR3 loop reads CASTQQRDRGEKLFF. CDR3 coding DNA: TGTGCCAGCACTCAGCAGAGGGACAGGGGTGAAAAACTGTTTTTT. The V call is TRBV6-9, the J call TRBJ1-4; TRBD1 agrees at 10 bases. Germline V gives CDR1 MNHGY, CDR2 SVAAGI. The CDR3 contains 15 residues. Trimming cost V 7 bases and J 7 bases; bases outside gene matches: 9.

V and J are TRBV29-1 and TRBJ1-1; TRBD1 aligns across 10 bases. Germline V lookup: CDR1 SQVTM, CDR2 ANQGSEA. The CDR3 is 15 residues long. V shed 7 bases and J 7 bases; nucleotides not matched to a gene: 15. CDR3 coding DNA: TGCAGCGCTAGGCGCCTCGGGACAGGGGATTTTGAAGCTTTCTTT. Translation: CSARRLGTGDFEAFF.

This clonotype occurred many times. The chain carries TRBV4-1 and TRBJ1-5; D ambiguous. This CDR3 spans 14 amino acids. Germline V gene lookup returns CDR1 MGHRA and CDR2 YSYEKL. The ends were cut back, 1 base at V and 5 bases at J, with 9 bases in the middle. CDR3 amino acids: CASSQVAGDQPQHF. The CDR3 DNA reads TGCGCCAGCAGCCAAGTGGCGGGAGATCAGCCCCAGCATTTT.

This clonotype was seen more than once but under ten times. This chain links TRBV27 with TRBJ2-7; D tentatively reads TRBD1 or TRBD2 (5 bases each). Trimming removed 3 bases from V and 6 bases from J, with 12 bases in between. Germline CDR1 and CDR2: MNHEY and SMNVEV (reference sequence). The CDR3 is 13 amino acids. The DNA for the CDR3 is TGTGCCAGCAGTTTGGGGCCCGGAGGCGAGCAGTACTTC. The encoded protein is CASSLGPGGEQYF.

This clonotype showed up many times. This chain joins TRBV2 and TRBJ1-1; D might be TRBD1 (5 bases). This CDR3 contains 14 residues. Germline CDR1 reads SNHLY; CDR2 reads FYNNEI. The ends were cut back, 5 bases at V and 5 bases at J, with 15 bases in the middle. The CDR3 sequence is CASSSWGGKTEAFF. CDR3 nucleotides: TGTGCCAGCAGTAGTTGGGGGGGGAAAACTGAAGCTTTCTTT.

The chain employs TRBV6-6 and TRBJ1-2; TRBD1 agrees at 7 bases. Germline assignment: CDR1 MNHNY and CDR2 SVGAGI (reference sequence). Losses at the gene ends were 10 bases for V and 0 bases for J; bases not matched to a gene: 2. The CDR3 contains 12 residues. This CDR3 is CAITGANYGYTF. The CDR3 DNA reads TGTGCCATTACAGGGGCTAACTATGGCTACACCTTC.

There are a few counts of this clonotype. The chain has TRBV20-1 and TRBJ2-5; 10 nucleotides align to TRBD2. In germline, CDR1 is DFQATT, CDR2 SNEGSKA (reference sequence). This CDR3 has 19 residues. Losses at the gene ends were 0 bases for V and 4 bases for J; bases not matched to a gene: 17. CDR3 bases: TGCAGTGCTAGAGACCCAGATGAGCTAGCGGGGGAGCTCGGAGAGACCCAGTACTTC. Protein: CSARDPDELAGELGETQYF.

The count of this clonotype is one. The genes are TRBV20-1 and TRBJ2-4; 9 bases match TRBD1. This CDR3 spans 15 amino acids. The junction had 9 bases not matched to a gene; V was cut back by 1 base and J by 8 bases. Germline values: CDR1 DFQATT, CDR2 SNEGSKA (reference sequence). The CDR3 region is CSARAHETGGYIQYF. DNA for the CDR3: TGCAGTGCTAGAGCACATGAGACAGGGGGGTACATTCAGTACTTC.

The genes are TRBV5-1 and TRBJ2-1; no definite D call. This CDR3 is built from 13 residues. V lost 0 bases, J lost 10 bases, and 11 bases lay in between. CDR1 is SGHRS and CDR2 is YFSETQ in the germline V gene. This chain's CDR3 is CASSLDSSREQFF. The CDR3 bases are TGCGCCAGCAGCTTGGACTCCTCAAGGGAGCAGTTCTTC.

The chain joins TRBV28 to TRBJ1-1; D unclear. Germline-derived CDR1 and CDR2 are MDHEN and SYDVKM. This CDR3 region has 15 residues. The V and J ends lost 6 bases and 1 base respectively, with 15 bases between them. The DNA of the CDR3 is TGTGCCAGCAGCCTTTTTGGCTTTGGGAACACTGAAGCTTTCTTT. Amino acids: CASSLFGFGNTEAFF.

This clonotype appeared a few times. The chain links TRBV20-1 to TRBJ1-6, with TRBD1 identical over 7 bases. This CDR3 contains 15 residues. Looked up from germline, CDR1 is DFQATT and CDR2 is SNEGSKA (reference sequence). V lost 3 bases and J lost 6; bases outside the gene matches: 8. CDR3 bases: TGCAGTGCTAGGTCCGAGACAGGGACTAATTCACCCCTCCACTTT. This gives the protein CSARSETGTNSPLHF.

This clonotype was recorded a few times. CDR3 DNA: TGTGCCAGCAGCCAGGAACAGGGCCTCAATGAGCAGTTCTTC. It is translated as CASSQEQGLNEQFF. The genes are TRBV7-6 and TRBJ2-1; possible D gene TRBD1, 6 bases. There are 14 residues in the CDR3. V lost 5 bases, J lost 6 bases, and 14 bases lay in between. The germline gives CDR1 SGHVS, CDR2 FNYEAQ.

This clonotype came up a few times. The chain carries TRBV19 and TRBJ1-1; D gene unclear. V dropped 2 bases and J dropped 4 bases, with 11 bases sitting between them. CDR1 and CDR2 (germline): LNHDA, SQIVND (reference sequence). The length of the CDR3 is 14 residues. The CDR3 here is CASSIKGMSTEAFF. CDR3 sequence (DNA): TGTGCCAGTAGTATAAAGGGAATGAGCACTGAAGCTTTCTTT.

This clonotype showed up just a few times. The gene calls are TRBV29-1 and TRBJ2-5; 11 positions agree with TRBD2. CDR1 and CDR2 from the germline V gene are SQVTM and ANQGSEA. The trim removed 1 base at V and 4 bases at J, leaving 11 bases unmatched. The CDR3 sequence is 17 residues long. The CDR3 DNA sequence: TGCAGCGTTGAAGCCATAGCGGGGGGGCCTGTAGGAGAGACCCAGTACTTC. It specifies CSVEAIAGGPVGETQYF.

The chain couples TRBV19 to TRBJ2-3; TRBD1 is a possible D gene (6 bases). CDR1 is LNHDA and CDR2 is SQIVND in the germline V gene (reference sequence). The CDR3 is 17 residues long. Trimming pared 8 bases from V and 0 bases from J, leaving 21 bases between. The CDR3: CASSSFQGFSSTDTQYF. CDR3 DNA sequence: TGTGCCAGTTCCTCTTTCCAGGGGTTTTCTAGCACAGATACGCAGTATTTT. The full variable domain, in which reference TRBV19 and TRBJ2-3 provide the parts outside the CDR3, is DGGITQSPKYLFRKEGQNVTLSCEQNLNHDAMYWYRQDPGQGLRLIYYSQIVNDFQKGDIAEGYSVSREKKESFPLTVTSAQKNPTAFYLCASSSFQGFSSTDTQYFGPGTRLTVL.

The chain employs TRBV27 and TRBJ2-3, with D perhaps matching TRBD2 (5 bases). Trimming cost V 4 bases and J 1 base, with 6 bases left between them. Germline CDR1 is MNHEY and CDR2 is SMNVEV (reference sequence). CDR3 length: 13 residues. The CDR3: CASSSEGTDTQYF. DNA for the CDR3: TGTGCCAGCAGTTCGGAGGGCACAGATACGCAGTATTTT.

The chain combines TRBV15 with TRBJ2-7; possible D gene TRBD2, 6 bases. V dropped 9 bases and J dropped 1 base, with 16 bases sitting between them. CDR1 is LNHNV, CDR2 YYDKDF, per germline (reference sequence). The CDR3 extends over 14 amino acids. The CDR3 nucleotides read TGTGCCACGAAAAGGACCAGCGGGTCCTACGAGCAGTACTTC. Translated: CATKRTSGSYEQYF. The whole variable domain, remainder taken from reference TRBV15 and TRBJ2-7, is DAMVIQNPRYQVTQFGKPVTLSCSQTLNHNVMYWYQQKSSQAPKLLFHYYDKDFNNEADTPDNFQSRRPNTSFCFLDIRSPGLGDTAMYLCATKRTSGSYEQYFGPGTRLTVT.

V gene TRBV19 combines with J gene TRBJ2-1; 7 bases align to TRBD1. Unmatched junction bases numbered 16, after V lost 5 bases and J lost 6 bases. This CDR3 has 17 residues. Germline V lookup: CDR1 LNHDA, CDR2 SQIVND (reference sequence). The DNA for the CDR3 is TGTGCCAGTAGTCCTACCCTGACAGGGTACTATTTCAATGAGCAGTTCTTC. Amino acid sequence: CASSPTLTGYYFNEQFF.

This rearrangement joins TRBV6-6 to TRBJ2-1; 10 bases are shared with TRBD2. The CDR3 length is 15 residues. The trim removed 4 bases at V and 10 bases at J, leaving 10 bases unmatched. CDR1 is MNHNY, CDR2 SVGAGI, per germline (reference sequence). The CDR3 loop is CASSSSSGLAVEQFF. CDR3 DNA: TGTGCCAGCAGTTCCTCGTCTGGACTAGCGGTAGAGCAGTTCTTC.

This clonotype came up once. V usage is TRBV11-1 and J usage is TRBJ2-7; D uncertain. Germline-derived CDR1 and CDR2 are SGHAT and FQDESV (reference sequence). The V end was cut by 2 bases, the J end by 4 bases, with 6 bases between. This CDR3 comprises 12 residues. The chain's CDR3 is CASSLPLYEQYF. The CDR3 DNA is TGTGCCAGCAGCTTACCCCTTTACGAGCAGTACTTC.

Many counts were recorded for this clonotype. CDR3 bases: TGTGCCAGCAGCCAGGGACTAGCGGGGGGAAAGAATGAGCAGTTCTTC. It yields the protein CASSQGLAGGKNEQFF. The chain carries TRBV6-1 and TRBJ2-1; TRBD2 matches 15 bases. Germline lookup yields CDR1 MNHNS and CDR2 SASEGT. Unmatched junction bases numbered 7, after V lost 6 bases and J lost 7 bases. The CDR3 runs 16 residues.

This clonotype was counted only a few times. V usage is TRBV27 and J usage is TRBJ2-7; D gene ambiguous. Germline CDR1 reads MNHEY; CDR2 reads SMNVEV (reference sequence). This CDR3 has 12 amino acids. Trimming shortened V by 5 bases and J by 3 bases, and 8 bases separated the two germline ends. As DNA, the CDR3 is TGTGCCAGCAGTCCAAACGGCTACGAGCAGTACTTC. As protein: CASSPNGYEQYF.

V gene TRBV4-1 combines with J gene TRBJ2-5; D possibly matches TRBD1 or TRBD2 (5 bases each). Germline-derived CDR1 and CDR2 are MGHRA and YSYEKL. V was trimmed by 2 bases and J by 5 bases, leaving 18 bases between them. The CDR3 loop spans 16 amino acids. The CDR3 nucleotides read TGCGCCAGCAGCCAACTAGGGGCAGGGACCGGCGAGACCCAGTACTTC. Amino acid sequence: CASSQLGAGTGETQYF.

The genes are TRBV7-9 and TRBJ2-1, with D hard to call. Germline V gene sequence: CDR1 SEHNR, CDR2 FQNEAQ (reference sequence). The CDR3 totals 12 residues. V lost 5 bases and J 9 bases, leaving 11 bases between the germline ends. The CDR3 sequence: CASSPITGEQFF. The CDR3 DNA reads as TGTGCCAGCAGCCCTATTACTGGTGAGCAGTTCTTC.

This clonotype was seen at least ten times. The rearrangement joins TRBV6-5 to TRBJ2-1; a possible D gene is TRBD2 (5 bases). The CDR3 contains 14 residues. The V gene's germline CDR1 is MNHEY and CDR2 SVGAGI. V was trimmed by 2 bases and J by 8 bases, leaving 13 bases between them. CDR3 nucleotides: TGTGCCAGCAGTTACGGGAGTGGAGGTGATGAGCAGTTCTTC. Its translation is CASSYGSGGDEQFF.